A single sample gave rise to the 24 T cell receptor beta chains below, sequenced in a study of blood T cell repertoires in COVID-19. Data came from immunoSEQ multiplex PCR; TCRdb stores just in-frame clones and leaves some out. This sample carries roughly 110,000 clones, roughly 80% of them seen once, and the ten largest clones take 1.5% to 1.8%. Sequenced sample: peripheral blood. The receptors come from a man in his fifties with acute or convalescent COVID-19.

The chain is built from TRBV5-1 and TRBJ1-1; possibly TRBD1 for D (5 bases). The CDR3 contains 14 residues. The germline V gene encodes CDR1 SGHRS and CDR2 YFSETQ. V was pared by 0 bases and J by 2 bases, with 8 bases between. This chain's CDR3 is CASSLVRDNTEAFF. The CDR3 DNA reads as TGCGCCAGCAGCTTGGTCAGGGATAACACTGAAGCTTTCTTT. The variable domain in full, completed from reference TRBV5-1 and TRBJ1-1, reads KAGVTQTPRYLIKTRGQQVTLSCSPISGHRSVSWYQQTPGQGLQFLFEYFSETQRNKGNFPGRFSGRQFSNSRSEMNVSTLELGDSALYLCASSLVRDNTEAFFGQGTRLTVV.

The gene calls are TRBV9 and TRBJ2-4, with D perhaps matching TRBD2 (6 bases). Trimming stripped 0 bases from V and 8 bases from J, with 12 bases between. This CDR3 contains 14 residues. In germline, CDR1 is SGDLS, CDR2 YYNGEE. The CDR3 is CASSVATGEYIQYF. The CDR3 DNA follows: TGTGCCAGCAGCGTAGCTACGGGGGAATACATTCAGTACTTC.

The chain employs TRBV9 and TRBJ2-5; perhaps TRBD2 as D (5 bases). The V gene lost 0 bases and the J gene lost 2 bases, with 11 bases spanning the gap. The V gene's germline CDR1 is SGDLS and CDR2 YYNGEE. The CDR3 covers 15 residues. The CDR3 sequence is CASSVATGVQETQYF. CDR3 nucleotides: TGTGCCAGCAGCGTAGCTACCGGGGTTCAAGAGACCCAGTACTTC.

The J gene is TRBJ1-2, the V gene TRBV3-1 (or the pseudogene TRBV3-2), with D tentatively TRBD1 (5 bases). The germline gives CDR1 LGHDT, CDR2 YNNKEL (reference sequence). Trimming cost V 1 base and J 8 bases, with 14 bases left between them. CDR3 length equals 14 residues. The chain's CDR3 is CASSQVYSEGGYTF. The CDR3, as DNA: TGTGCCAGCAGCCAAGTGTACTCGGAGGGGGGCTACACCTTC.

The V call is TRBV27, the J call TRBJ2-2; D might be TRBD1 (6 bases). Germline values: CDR1 MNHEY, CDR2 SMNVEV (reference sequence). This CDR3 is built from 16 residues. Trimming stripped 5 bases from V and 7 bases from J, with 20 bases between. The CDR3 here is CASSPTLRGGHGELFF. CDR3 nucleotide sequence: TGTGCCAGCAGTCCAACCCTCAGAGGGGGACACGGGGAGCTGTTTTTT.

J is TRBJ1-6 and V is TRBV7-9; D remains unclear. Trimming removed 3 bases from V and 0 bases from J, with 6 bases in between. The germline gives CDR1 SEHNR, CDR2 FQNEAQ (reference sequence). The CDR3 covers 15 residues. CDR3 amino acids: CASSFSSSYNSPLHF. The CDR3 nucleotides read TGTGCCAGCAGCTTCTCCAGCTCCTATAATTCACCCCTCCACTTT.

V and J are TRBV9 and TRBJ2-3; 8 positions match TRBD2. Trimming at V came to 0 bases and at J to 2 bases, leaving 5 bases not matched to a gene. The germline gives CDR1 SGDLS, CDR2 YYNGEE. The CDR3 runs 16 residues. For the CDR3, the DNA is TGTGCCAGCAGCGTAGCCCCGCGGGGGGACACAGATACGCAGTATTTT. It translates to CASSVAPRGDTDTQYF.

This chain joins TRBV5-1 and TRBJ1-2, with unresolved D. The CDR3 consists of 13 residues. Looked up from germline, CDR1 is SGHRS and CDR2 is YFSETQ. V dropped 0 bases and J dropped 3 bases, with 6 bases sitting between them. This CDR3 is CASSLVVDYGYTF. In nucleotides, the CDR3 is TGCGCCAGCAGCTTGGTAGTGGACTATGGCTACACCTTC.

The rearrangement links TRBV5-7 to TRBJ1-4, with 9 bases that match TRBD1. TRBV5-7 is marked as an open reading frame, function uncertain. V lost 5 bases and J lost 6; bases outside the gene matches: 20. The CDR3 extends over 19 amino acids. CDR3 in DNA: TGTGCCAGCAGTCTGAAGCCGGGACAGGGCCTTTTAGGGGATGAAAAACTGTTTTTT. Protein sequence: CASSLKPGQGLLGDEKLFF.

V and J are TRBV3-1 (or the pseudogene TRBV3-2) and TRBJ2-7; tentatively, D is TRBD2 (7 bases). CDR1 is LGHDT, CDR2 YNNKEL, per germline (reference sequence). V was pared by 4 bases and J by 4 bases, with 11 bases between. CDR3 size: 13 residues. CDR3 amino acids: CASSLRGGYEQYF. Here the CDR3 DNA reads TGTGCCAGCAGCCTTAGGGGGGGATACGAGCAGTACTTC.

The rearrangement uses TRBV14 and TRBJ2-3; TRBD1 matches at 9 bases. The junction had 7 bases not matched to a gene; V was cut back by 0 bases and J by 0 bases. The CDR3 covers 18 residues. The germline V gene has CDR1 SGHDN and CDR2 FVKESK. The CDR3, as DNA: TGTGCCAGCAGCCAAGATTGGGGGACAGGGACTAGCACAGATACGCAGTATTTT. It yields the protein CASSQDWGTGTSTDTQYF.

A single count supports this clone. This rearrangement joins TRBV4-1 to TRBJ2-7, with TRBD1 identical over 11 bases. Per the germline V gene, CDR1 is MGHRA and CDR2 is YSYEKL. The junction had 9 bases not matched to a gene; V was cut back by 4 bases and J by 7 bases. There are 15 residues in the CDR3. CDR3 nucleotides: TGCGCCAGCAGCCTTCCGGGACAGGGGGTGGGGGAGCAGTACTTC. Translated, it gives CASSLPGQGVGEQYF.

This clone was observed once. A much larger clone is a single base away; this may be a read error. The chain employs TRBV5-1 and TRBJ1-6, with TRBD1 identical over 7 bases. V lost 5 bases, J lost 6 bases, and 2 bases stayed unmatched. Germline V CDR1 and CDR2: SGHRS, YFSETQ. CDR3 length: 13 residues. The CDR3 loop reads CASRRDSNSPLHF. Here the CDR3 DNA reads TGCGCCAGCAGGAGGGACAGTAATTCACCCCTCCACTTT.

V usage is TRBV6-5 and J usage is TRBJ1-1, with 9 bases that match TRBD1. The CDR3 extends over 16 amino acids. The germline V gene has CDR1 MNHEY and CDR2 SVGAGI. Unmatched junction bases numbered 6, after V lost 4 bases and J lost 0 bases. CDR3 loop: CASSSGQGRMNTEAFF. The CDR3 DNA reads TGTGCCAGCAGTTCCGGACAGGGGAGGATGAACACTGAAGCTTTCTTT.

The CDR3 here is CASSEAGTWRPLHF. The CDR3 DNA is TGTGCCAGCAGTGAAGCCGGGACATGGCGACCCCTCCACTTT. The gene calls are TRBV6-1 and TRBJ1-6; the D gene is possibly TRBD1 (6 bases). Germline V gene data show CDR1 as MNHNS and CDR2 as SASEGT. Between the trimmed V and J ends, which lost 0 bases and 12 bases, there was a span of 12 bases. The CDR3 covers 14 residues.

The V call is TRBV5-1, the J call TRBJ2-5, with TRBD1 matching 12 bases. Trimming removed 0 bases from V and 3 bases from J; junction bases left unmatched: 3. The germline CDR1 and CDR2 sequences are SGHRS and YFSETQ. The length of the CDR3 is 16 residues. The CDR3 region is CASSLGDRGLEETQYF. The CDR3 region has the DNA TGCGCCAGCAGCTTGGGGGACAGGGGGCTCGAAGAGACCCAGTACTTC.

This chain uses TRBV9 with TRBJ2-3; TRBD2 is a possible D gene (7 bases). The germline V and J ends were trimmed by 0 bases and 1 base, with 12 bases remaining between them. Germline V gene data show CDR1 as SGDLS and CDR2 as YYNGEE. The CDR3 runs 16 residues. The CDR3 here is CASSVEGGGGTDTQYF. The CDR3 DNA follows: TGTGCCAGCAGCGTAGAGGGGGGAGGGGGCACAGATACGCAGTATTTT.

Only one count was recorded for this clone. This chain links TRBV3-1 (or the pseudogene TRBV3-2) with TRBJ1-2, with D maybe TRBD1 (5 bases). The germline V gene encodes CDR1 LGHDT and CDR2 YNNKEL (reference sequence). The ends were cut back, 4 bases at V and 3 bases at J, with 12 bases in the middle. There are 14 residues in the CDR3. CDR3 in amino acids: CASSPRRVDYGYTF. The CDR3 DNA sequence: TGTGCCAGCAGCCCTCGCAGGGTGGACTATGGCTACACCTTC.

V usage is TRBV7-9 and J usage is TRBJ2-1; D is possibly TRBD1 (5 bases). CDR3 length: 13 amino acids. V was cut by 1 base and J by 6 bases, with 7 bases left in between. Germline V gene sequence: CDR1 SEHNR, CDR2 FQNEAQ (reference sequence). The CDR3 reads CASSLEGSNEQFF. The CDR3 DNA reads as TGTGCCAGCAGCTTAGAGGGGTCCAATGAGCAGTTCTTC.

The V gene is TRBV14, the J gene TRBJ1-1; D unclear. The germline gives CDR1 SGHDN, CDR2 FVKESK. The V end lost 0 bases, the J end lost 9 bases, and 14 bases lay between the germline ends. This CDR3 contains 14 residues. The CDR3 reads CASSQDRTVRKAFF. As DNA, the CDR3 is TGTGCCAGCAGCCAAGATCGCACAGTTCGGAAAGCTTTCTTT. Complete variable domain (other parts from reference TRBV14 and TRBJ1-1): EAGVTQFPSHSVIEKGQTVTLRCDPISGHDNLYWYRRVMGKEIKFLLHFVKESKQDESGMPNNRFLAERTGGTYSTLKVQPAELEDSGVYFCASSQDRTVRKAFFGQGTRLTVV.

This chain links TRBV27 with TRBJ2-2; a possible D gene is TRBD1 (6 bases). The V gene lost 5 bases and the J gene lost 4 bases, with 11 bases spanning the gap. CDR1 and CDR2 from the germline V gene are MNHEY and SMNVEV (reference sequence). The CDR3 contains 14 residues. In DNA, the CDR3 is TGTGCCAGCAGTCGAGACAGGACCACCGGGGAGCTGTTTTTT. It yields the protein CASSRDRTTGELFF.

The V gene is TRBV28, the J gene TRBJ2-1; 7 bases fit TRBD1. CDR3 length: 19 amino acids. Germline trimming cut 5 bases from V and 2 bases from J; bases unmatched to any gene: 18. The germline CDR1 and CDR2 sequences are MDHEN and SYDVKM. Here the CDR3 DNA reads TGTGCCAGCAGTCCCCCGCAAGGCCTGGGACAGCGAACCTACAATGAGCAGTTCTTC. This sequence encodes CASSPPQGLGQRTYNEQFF.

This clone was detected only once. The V gene is TRBV6-1, the J gene TRBJ1-1; perhaps TRBD1 as D (6 bases). The germline V and J ends were trimmed by 2 bases and 4 bases, with 8 bases remaining between them. This CDR3 is built from 13 residues. Germline CDR1 and CDR2: MNHNS and SASEGT. The chain's CDR3 is CASSEQGSTEAFF. The CDR3 DNA is TGTGCCAGCAGTGAACAGGGGAGCACTGAAGCTTTCTTT.

The count of this clone is one. The J gene is TRBJ1-5, the V gene TRBV6-4; 8 nucleotides line up with TRBD1. Germline CDR1 MRHNA, CDR2 SNTAGT. With 3 bases clipped from V and 5 bases from J, the junction kept 0 bases outside the gene matches. The CDR3 extends over 13 amino acids. The CDR3 DNA follows: TGTGCCAGCAGTGAACAGGGGGATCAGCCCCAGCATTTT. Amino acids: CASSEQGDQPQHF.